The clone carrying this T cell receptor beta chain has a count of ten or more. The antigen is undetermined. The V end was cut by 7 bases, the J end by 0 bases, with 9 bases between. CDR1 and CDR2 from the germline V gene are ENHRY and SYGVKD. The CDR3 is 13 residues long. This entry comes from a study of CD8 T cells in ankylosing spondylitis. TCRdb used MiXCR to reprocess the 5' RACE reads, holding one entry per CDR3 protein. The data hold 40,000 to 55,000 distinct CDR3 sequences, with 6% to 7.5% observed a single time. Study results and caveats: There was reportedly significant enrichment of clones that were disease-linked in matched ankylosing spondylitis synovial fluid. Earlier literature documents some of the motif variants in reactive arthritis synovial fluid and blood. Fewer than 10 highly homologous variants made up a TCR beta motif that seemed to typify ankylosing spondylitis blood. Disease-associated clones were CD8+ and fairly uncommon in peripheral blood.

This clonotype was obtained from a female donor with ankylosing spondylitis or in good health (not recorded which). The sample taken for sequencing was blood, either unsorted or a sorted T cell fraction (not recorded which). The chain combines TRBV10-3 with TRBJ1-1; D is perhaps TRBD1 (5 bases). CDR3 nucleotide sequence: TGTGCCATCAATCAGGGAATGAACACTGAAGCTTTCTTT. Protein product: CAINQGMNTEAFF.